This T cell receptor (beta chain) was retrieved from a study of early T cells in non-severe SARS-CoV-2 infection. For the study at large: Bulk RNA from unsorted whole blood was sequenced; chains were unpaired.

Individual cDNA molecules received unique molecular identifiers during library preparation. One entry per CDR3 protein, called by TCRdb with MiXCR from the 5' RACE reads. Of 30,000 to 35,000 distinct CDR3 sequences in the sample, around 5.7% were seen once. Trimming shortened V by 6 bases and J by 7 bases, and 6 bases separated the two germline ends. Germline CDR1 MDHEN, CDR2 SYDVKM. CDR3 size: 11 residues. Study results and limitations: Matches to VDJdb favored anti-spike CD8 responses and missed private and CD4 specificities.

This clonotype was counted at least ten times. The antigen remains unidentified. The V gene is TRBV28, the J gene TRBJ1-4; D is unresolved. The sequencing sample was made of whole blood. This TCR was sampled from an adult who was a healthcare worker with PCR-confirmed SARS-CoV-2 infection or an uninfected control (not recorded which). CDR3 protein: CASRHLEKLFF. The CDR3, as DNA: TGTGCCAGCAGACACCTTGAAAAACTGTTTTTT.